This T cell receptor (beta chain) was identified during a study of blood T cell repertoires in COVID-19. Authors' methods: Amplification of reference gene primers was used by the study to estimate nucleated cell counts. Produced via immunoSEQ multiplex PCR; TCRdb's table is partial and in-frame only. That table is the source of V, J and clone size, and D and trimming were worked out from the DNA. The data hold hundreds of thousands of clones, with 80% to 90% observed a single time. The receptor was isolated from a woman in her 30s with active or convalescent COVID-19. The sample was peripheral blood.

In DNA form, the CDR3 reads TGCGCCAGCAGCTCAGGAATCGGGGTAGAGACCCAGTACTTC. This encodes CASSSGIGVETQYF. This chain links TRBV5-1 with TRBJ2-5, with a tentative D call TRBD2 (5 bases). Germline CDR1 SGHRS, CDR2 YFSETQ. The CDR3 consists of 14 residues. Trimming removed 3 bases at V and 4 bases at J, with 13 bases between.